One and the same sample provided the 11 T cell receptor beta chains below, sequenced in a study of identical twins. TCRdb analysed the 5' RACE reads with MiXCR anew, one entry per CDR3 protein. The data hold some 900,000 distinct CDR3 sequences, with over 9% observed a single time. The same sample was also used in a study of yellow fever vaccine responses in identical twins.

Input material: PBMCs. Receptors originate from a woman younger than 35 in good health.

The chain joins TRBV11-2 to TRBJ2-5, with a possible D match to TRBD2 (6 bases). In germline, CDR1 is SGHAT, CDR2 FQNNGV. The CDR3 totals 15 residues. Trimming stripped 5 bases from V and 4 bases from J, with 17 bases between. The CDR3 sequence: CASSPLRGLGETQYF. The CDR3 DNA sequence: TGTGCCAGCAGCCCGCTCCGGGGGTTGGGAGAGACCCAGTACTTC.

This clonotype was seen only a few times. The chain employs TRBV6-1 and TRBJ2-7, with 15 bases fitting TRBD2. Losses at the gene ends were 6 bases for V and 4 bases for J; bases not matched to a gene: 4. CDR3 length: 15 amino acids. Germline-derived CDR1 and CDR2 are MNHNS and SASEGT. The CDR3 spells CASSKGTSGRYEQYF. The CDR3 DNA reads as TGTGCCAGCAGCAAAGGGACTAGCGGGAGGTACGAGCAGTACTTC.

This chain links TRBV9 with TRBJ2-1, with a weak D call TRBD2 (5 bases). Deletions cut 0 bases from V and 9 bases from J, with 13 bases between. This CDR3 is 14 amino acids long. Germline CDR1 SGDLS, CDR2 YYNGEE. The CDR3 DNA reads as TGTGCCAGCAGCGTAGGGGCTAGCCTCGGTGAGCAGTTCTTC. This encodes CASSVGASLGEQFF.

The chain links TRBV28 to TRBJ2-1; D is uncertain. The CDR3 covers 15 residues. From germline, CDR1 is MDHEN and CDR2 SYDVKM. The germline V and J ends were trimmed by 6 bases and 5 bases, with 17 bases remaining between them. The CDR3 DNA follows: TGTGCCAGCAGCCTTCTTTTTAGTCTGAACAATGAGCAGTTCTTC. Translation gives CASSLLFSLNNEQFF.

This clonotype was counted a few times. This chain uses TRBV11-2 with TRBJ2-1; 10 positions match TRBD2. The CDR3 is 18 residues long. V trimming: 3 bases; J trimming: 0 bases; junction bases outside the gene matches: 8. CDR1 SGHAT and CDR2 FQNNGV come from the germline V gene. The CDR3 here is CASSFLAGGPSSYNEQFF. As DNA, the CDR3 is TGTGCCAGCAGCTTTTTAGCGGGGGGCCCTAGCTCCTACAATGAGCAGTTCTTC.

This clonotype was recorded at least ten times. The chain carries TRBV20-1 and TRBJ2-1; 9 nucleotides match TRBD2. Losses at the gene ends were 1 base for V and 9 bases for J; bases not matched to a gene: 10. The CDR3 sequence is 15 residues long. Germline CDR1 is DFQATT and CDR2 is SNEGSKA (reference sequence). CDR3 loop: CSARVAAGGSLEQFF. Here the CDR3 DNA reads TGCAGTGCTAGAGTAGCAGCGGGAGGTTCCCTTGAGCAGTTCTTC.

This clonotype came up many times. The V gene is TRBV15, the J gene TRBJ2-3, with D possibly TRBD2 on 5 matching bases. The CDR3 is 14 residues long. V was pared by 1 base and J by 4 bases, with 9 bases between. Germline CDR1 is LNHNV and CDR2 is YYDKDF (reference sequence). The CDR3 nucleotides read TGTGCCACCAGCAGAGTAGTCGGGGCAGATACGCAGTATTTT. It encodes CATSRVVGADTQYF.

This clonotype was seen repeatedly, ten times or more. This chain connects TRBV3-1 to TRBJ1-6, with D tentatively TRBD1 (5 bases). There are 14 residues in the CDR3. Germline values: CDR1 LGHDT, CDR2 YNNKEL (reference sequence). V gave up 3 bases and J gave up 10 bases, with 13 bases separating them. In DNA form, the CDR3 reads TGTGCCAGCAGCCAGACATGGTGGGACTCACCCCTCCACTTT. It yields the protein CASSQTWWDSPLHF.

This clonotype was counted between two and nine times. V is TRBV20-1 and J is TRBJ2-7; D possibly corresponds to TRBD2 (6 bases). Trimming removed 1 base from V and 3 bases from J, with 10 bases in between. Germline V gene data show CDR1 as DFQATT and CDR2 as SNEGSKA (reference sequence). The CDR3 runs 13 residues. In nucleotides, the CDR3 is TGCAGTGCTAGAGGCGGGAAAGACTACGAGCAGTACTTC. Amino acid sequence: CSARGGKDYEQYF.

The chain couples TRBV29-1 to TRBJ2-1; the D is unclear. CDR3 length: 14 amino acids. Deletions cut 0 bases from V and 4 bases from J, with 10 bases between. Germline V gene lookup returns CDR1 SQVTM and CDR2 ANQGSEA. CDR3 sequence (DNA): TGCAGCGTTGAAGAGGCCTTGCCTTACAATGAGCAGTTCTTC. Translating it yields CSVEEALPYNEQFF.

The chain links TRBV5-8 to TRBJ1-5, with 8 bases matching TRBD1. Trimming took 3 bases from V and 2 from J; bases not matched to a gene: 4. The CDR3 consists of 15 residues. Germline V CDR1 and CDR2: SGHTS, YDEGEE. DNA for the CDR3: TGTGCCAGCAGCTGGACAGGGCGGGGCAATCAGCCCCAGCATTTT. It encodes CASSWTGRGNQPQHF.